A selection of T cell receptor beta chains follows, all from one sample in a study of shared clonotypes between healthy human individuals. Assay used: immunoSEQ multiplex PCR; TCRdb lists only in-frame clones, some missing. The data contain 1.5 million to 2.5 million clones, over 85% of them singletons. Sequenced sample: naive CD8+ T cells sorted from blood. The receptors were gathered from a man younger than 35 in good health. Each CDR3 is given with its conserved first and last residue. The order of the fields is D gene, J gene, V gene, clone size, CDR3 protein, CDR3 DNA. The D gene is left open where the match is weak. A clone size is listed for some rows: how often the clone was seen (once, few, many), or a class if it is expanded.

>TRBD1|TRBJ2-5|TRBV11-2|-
CASSYRGAIQETQYF
TGTGCCAGCAGCTACAGGGGGGCCATCCAAGAGACCCAGTACTTC
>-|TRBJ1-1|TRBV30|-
CAWSYDTEAFF
TGTGCCTGGAGTTACGACACTGAAGCTTTCTTT
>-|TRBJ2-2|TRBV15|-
CATAEFRGELFF
TGTGCCACCGCCGAGTTTCGAGGGGAGCTGTTTTTT
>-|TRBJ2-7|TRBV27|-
CASSDRPLSGYEQYF
TGTGCCAGCAGCGATCGACCCCTGTCAGGCTACGAGCAGTACTTC
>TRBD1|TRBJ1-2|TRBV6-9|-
CASSRGQPGGYGYTF
TGTGCCAGCAGTCGGGGACAGCCGGGGGGCTATGGCTACACCTTC
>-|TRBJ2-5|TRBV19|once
CASSGRVEDFQETQYF
TGTGCCAGTAGTGGTCGTGTCGAGGACTTCCAAGAGACCCAGTACTTC
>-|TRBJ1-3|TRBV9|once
CASSGNSGNTIYF
TGTGCCAGCAGCGGGAACTCTGGAAACACCATATATTTT
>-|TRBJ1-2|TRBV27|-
CASAGQTPGYTF
TGTGCCAGCGCCGGGCAGACCCCCGGCTACACCTTC
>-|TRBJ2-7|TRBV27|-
CASSAGIPYEQYF
TGTGCCAGCAGTGCCGGTATACCCTACGAGCAGTACTTC
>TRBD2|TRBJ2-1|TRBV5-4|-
CASSLRTSVYNEQFF
TGTGCCAGCAGCTTGAGGACTAGCGTTTACAATGAGCAGTTCTTC
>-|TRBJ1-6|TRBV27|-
CASSLYQGEGNSPLHF
TGTGCCAGCAGTTTATATCAGGGCGAGGGTAATTCACCCCTCCACTTT
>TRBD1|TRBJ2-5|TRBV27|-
CASSFGQGAVQTQYF
TGTGCCAGCAGTTTTGGACAGGGGGCGGTGCAGACCCAGTACTTC
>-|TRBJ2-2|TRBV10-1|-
CASSETAAGELFF
TGCGCCAGCAGTGAGACAGCGGCGGGGGAGCTGTTTTTT
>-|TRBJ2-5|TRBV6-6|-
CASTIPGEPETQYF
TGTGCCAGCACCATCCCAGGGGAACCAGAGACCCAGTACTTC
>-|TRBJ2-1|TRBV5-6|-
CASSLGSGEQFF
TGTGCCAGCAGCTTGGGGAGTGGTGAGCAGTTCTTC
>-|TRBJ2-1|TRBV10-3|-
CAISEGHEQFF
TGTGCCATCAGTGAGGGACATGAGCAGTTCTTC
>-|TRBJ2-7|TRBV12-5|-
CASDHPGEPYEQYF
TGTGCTAGTGATCATCCGGGAGAACCTTACGAGCAGTACTTC
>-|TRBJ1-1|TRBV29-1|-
CSVDPAPGALNTEAFF
TGCAGCGTTGATCCGGCGCCAGGGGCCCTAAACACTGAAGCTTTCTTT
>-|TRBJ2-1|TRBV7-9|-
CASSQNHIRGFF
TGTGCCAGCAGCCAGAATCACATCAGAGGGTTCTTC
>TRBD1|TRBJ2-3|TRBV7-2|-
CASSFGVRQGGTDTQYF
TGTGCCAGCAGCTTTGGCGTAAGACAGGGTGGCACAGATACGCAGTATTTT
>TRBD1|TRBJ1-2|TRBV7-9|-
CASSLKNRGLDGYTF
TGTGCCAGCAGCTTGAAGAACAGGGGCTTGGATGGCTACACCTTC
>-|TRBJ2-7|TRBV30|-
CAWSGPRSYEQYF
TGTGCCTGGAGCGGACCTCGCTCCTACGAGCAGTACTTC
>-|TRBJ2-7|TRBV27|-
CASSLGPGAGLYEQYF
TGTGCCAGCAGTTTAGGGCCCGGGGCAGGACTCTACGAGCAGTACTTC
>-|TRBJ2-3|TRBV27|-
CASSLQVSSTDTQYF
TGTGCCAGCAGTTTACAAGTTTCTAGCACAGATACGCAGTATTTT
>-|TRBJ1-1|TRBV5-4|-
CASSLGFTAGNEAFF
TGTGCCAGCAGCTTGGGTTTTACAGCGGGGAATGAAGCTTTCTTT
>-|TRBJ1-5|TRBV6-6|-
CASNLHHEGNQPQHF
TGTGCCAGCAACTTACACCACGAGGGCAATCAGCCCCAGCATTTT
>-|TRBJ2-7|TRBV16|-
CASSQNTYEQYF
TGTGCCAGCAGCCAGAATACCTACGAGCAGTACTTC
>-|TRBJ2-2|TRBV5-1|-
CASSSSFPGELFF
TGCGCCAGCAGCTCCTCGTTCCCCGGGGAGCTGTTTTTT
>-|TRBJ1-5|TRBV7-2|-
CASSLEGRGQPQHF
TGTGCCAGCAGCTTAGAGGGGAGGGGTCAGCCCCAGCATTTT
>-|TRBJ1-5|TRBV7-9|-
CASSESGSNQPQHF
TGTGCCAGCAGCGAAAGTGGGAGCAATCAGCCCCAGCATTTT
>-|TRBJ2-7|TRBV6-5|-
CASSYTRGTAYEQYF
TGTGCCAGCAGTTACACCCGCGGGACAGCCTACGAGCAGTACTTC
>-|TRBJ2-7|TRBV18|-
CASSPAADSGFYEQYF
TGTGCCAGCTCACCAGCCGCGGATAGCGGCTTCTACGAGCAGTACTTC
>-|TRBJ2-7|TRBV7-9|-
CASSLGPSYEQYF
TGTGCCAGCAGCTTAGGTCCGTCCTACGAGCAGTACTTC
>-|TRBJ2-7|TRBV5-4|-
CASSERGSPSEQYF
TGTGCCAGCAGCGAACGTGGATCCCCATCTGAGCAGTACTTC
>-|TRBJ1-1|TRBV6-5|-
CASSYYEGSQDTEAFF
TGTGCCAGCAGTTATTATGAGGGGAGTCAAGACACTGAAGCTTTCTTT
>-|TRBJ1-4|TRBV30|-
CAWSEGAATNEKLFF
TGTGCCTGGAGTGAAGGGGCAGCAACTAATGAAAAACTGTTTTTT
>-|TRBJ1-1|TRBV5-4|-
CASSLEGGAEAFF
TGTGCCAGCAGCTTGGAGGGAGGAGCTGAAGCTTTCTTT
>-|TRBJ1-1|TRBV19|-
CASSIGAEAFF
TGTGCCAGTAGTATAGGAGCTGAAGCTTTCTTT
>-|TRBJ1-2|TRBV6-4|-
CASREGGDYGYTF
TGTGCCAGCAGGGAGGGTGGAGACTATGGCTACACCTTC
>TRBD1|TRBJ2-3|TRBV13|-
CASSLSLGTGSTDTQYF
TGTGCCAGCAGCTTAAGCCTGGGGACAGGGAGCACAGATACGCAGTATTTT
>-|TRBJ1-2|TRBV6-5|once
CASSYSRVTYGYTF
TGTGCCAGCAGTTACTCGCGGGTGACCTATGGCTACACCTTC